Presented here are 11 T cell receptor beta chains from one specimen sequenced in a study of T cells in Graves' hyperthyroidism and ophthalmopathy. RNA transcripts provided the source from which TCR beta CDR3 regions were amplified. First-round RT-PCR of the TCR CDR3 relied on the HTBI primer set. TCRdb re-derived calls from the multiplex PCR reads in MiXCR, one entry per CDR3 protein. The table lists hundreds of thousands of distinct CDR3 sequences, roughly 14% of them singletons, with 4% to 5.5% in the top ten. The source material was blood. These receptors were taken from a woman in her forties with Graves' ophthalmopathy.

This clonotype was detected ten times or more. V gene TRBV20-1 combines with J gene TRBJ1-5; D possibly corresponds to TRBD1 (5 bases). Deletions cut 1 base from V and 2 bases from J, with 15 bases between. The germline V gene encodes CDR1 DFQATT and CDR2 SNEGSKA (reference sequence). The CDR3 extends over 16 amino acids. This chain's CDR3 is CSARVRVSERNQPQHF. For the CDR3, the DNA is TGCAGTGCTAGAGTCAGGGTGTCCGAGCGCAATCAGCCCCAGCATTTT.

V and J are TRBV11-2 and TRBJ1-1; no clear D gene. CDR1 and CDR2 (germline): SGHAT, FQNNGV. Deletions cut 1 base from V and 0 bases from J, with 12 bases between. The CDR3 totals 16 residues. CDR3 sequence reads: CASSLVVGGLNTEAFF. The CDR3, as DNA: TGTGCCAGCAGCTTAGTTGTAGGCGGCCTGAACACTGAAGCTTTCTTT.

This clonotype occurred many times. The CDR3 DNA reads TGTGCCAGTAGTATGGGCGTCTCTACCGCCGAGCAGTACTTC. Amino acids: CASSMGVSTAEQYF. The V and J genes are TRBV19 and TRBJ2-7; D is uncertain. CDR1 LNHDA and CDR2 SQIVND come from the germline V gene (reference sequence). The CDR3 spans 14 residues. V gave up 3 bases and J gave up 6 bases, with 15 bases separating them.

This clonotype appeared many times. Written as DNA, the CDR3 is TGCAGCGTAGCCGGACAGAGTTACGAGCAGTACTTC. As protein: CSVAGQSYEQYF. V and J are TRBV29-1 and TRBJ2-7, with D maybe TRBD1 (6 bases). The CDR3 has 12 residues. V lost 6 bases, J lost 4 bases, and 13 bases lay in between. The germline gives CDR1 SQVTM, CDR2 ANQGSEA.

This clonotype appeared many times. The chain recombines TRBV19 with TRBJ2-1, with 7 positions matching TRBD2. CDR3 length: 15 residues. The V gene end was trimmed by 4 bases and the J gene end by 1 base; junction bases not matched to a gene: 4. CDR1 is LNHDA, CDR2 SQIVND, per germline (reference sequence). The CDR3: CASSKGLSSYNEQFF. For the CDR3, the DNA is TGTGCCAGTAGTAAGGGACTATCTTCCTACAATGAGCAGTTCTTC.

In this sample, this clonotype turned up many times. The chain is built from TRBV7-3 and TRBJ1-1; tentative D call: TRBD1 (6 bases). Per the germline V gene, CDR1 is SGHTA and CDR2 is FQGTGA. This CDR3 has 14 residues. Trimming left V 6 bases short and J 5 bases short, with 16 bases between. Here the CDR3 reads CASRLGGGSTEAFF. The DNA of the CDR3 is TGTGCCAGCAGGTTGGGGGGCGGATCAACTGAAGCTTTCTTT. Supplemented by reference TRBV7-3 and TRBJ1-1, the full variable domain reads GAGVSQTPSNKVTEKGKYVELRCDPISGHTALYWYRQSLGQGPEFLIYFQGTGAADDSGLPNDRFFAVRPEGSVSTLKIQRTERGDSAVYLCASRLGGGSTEAFFGQGTRLTVV.

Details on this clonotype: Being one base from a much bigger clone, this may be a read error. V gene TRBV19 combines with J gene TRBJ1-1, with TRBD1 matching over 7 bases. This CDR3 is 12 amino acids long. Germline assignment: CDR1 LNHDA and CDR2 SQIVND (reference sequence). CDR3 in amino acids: CASSKQGTEASF. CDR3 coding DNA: TGTGCCAGTAGTAAACAGGGGACTGAAGCTTCCTTT.

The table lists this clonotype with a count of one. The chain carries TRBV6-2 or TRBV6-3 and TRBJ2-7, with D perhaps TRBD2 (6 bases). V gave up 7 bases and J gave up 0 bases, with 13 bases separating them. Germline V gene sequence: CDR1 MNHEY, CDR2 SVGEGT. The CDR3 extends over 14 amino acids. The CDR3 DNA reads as TGTGCCAGCACCCTCCGGGGGAGCTCCTACGAGCAGTACTTC. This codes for CASTLRGSSYEQYF.

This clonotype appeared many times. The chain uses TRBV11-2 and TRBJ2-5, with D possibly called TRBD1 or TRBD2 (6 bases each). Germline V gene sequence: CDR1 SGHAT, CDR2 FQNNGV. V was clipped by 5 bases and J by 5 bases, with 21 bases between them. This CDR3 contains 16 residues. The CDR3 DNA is TGTGCCAGCAGCCCAGAGATTAGCGGCAGGGGTGAGACCCAGTACTTC. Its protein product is CASSPEISGRGETQYF.

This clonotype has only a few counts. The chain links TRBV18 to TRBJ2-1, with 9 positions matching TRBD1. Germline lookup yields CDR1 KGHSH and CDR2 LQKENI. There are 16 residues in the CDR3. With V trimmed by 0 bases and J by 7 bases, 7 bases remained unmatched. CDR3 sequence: CASSPPFGQGRNEQFF. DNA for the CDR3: TGTGCCAGCTCACCACCGTTTGGACAGGGGAGGAATGAGCAGTTCTTC.

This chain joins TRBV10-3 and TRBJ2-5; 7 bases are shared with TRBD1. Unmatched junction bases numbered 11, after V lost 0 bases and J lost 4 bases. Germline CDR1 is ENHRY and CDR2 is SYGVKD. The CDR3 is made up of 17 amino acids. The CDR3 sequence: CAISESRGKYLRETQYF. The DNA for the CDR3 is TGTGCCATCAGTGAGTCCAGGGGGAAATACCTTCGAGAGACCCAGTACTTC.